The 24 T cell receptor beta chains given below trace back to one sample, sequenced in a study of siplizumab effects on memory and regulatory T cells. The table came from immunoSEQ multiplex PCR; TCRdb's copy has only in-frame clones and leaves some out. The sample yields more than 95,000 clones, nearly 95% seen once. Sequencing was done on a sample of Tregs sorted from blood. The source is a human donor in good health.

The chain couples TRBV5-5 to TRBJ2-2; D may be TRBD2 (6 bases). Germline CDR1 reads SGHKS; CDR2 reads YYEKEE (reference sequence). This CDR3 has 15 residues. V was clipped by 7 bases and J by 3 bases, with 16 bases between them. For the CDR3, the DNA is TGTGCCAGCTTCCGCCGGGAGTCCGACACCGGGGAGCTGTTTTTT. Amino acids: CASFRRESDTGELFF.

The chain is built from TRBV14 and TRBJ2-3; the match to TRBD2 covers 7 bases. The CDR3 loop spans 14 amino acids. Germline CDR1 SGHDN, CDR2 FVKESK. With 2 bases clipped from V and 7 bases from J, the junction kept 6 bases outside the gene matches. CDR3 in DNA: TGTGCCAGCAGCCAAACAGCGGGGCTGAATACGCAGTATTTT. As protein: CASSQTAGLNTQYF.

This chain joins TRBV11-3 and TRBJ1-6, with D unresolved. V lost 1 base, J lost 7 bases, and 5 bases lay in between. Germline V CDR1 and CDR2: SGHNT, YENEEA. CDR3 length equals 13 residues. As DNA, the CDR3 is TGTGCCAGCAGCTTAGTGGGGAATTCACCCCTCCACTTT. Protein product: CASSLVGNSPLHF.

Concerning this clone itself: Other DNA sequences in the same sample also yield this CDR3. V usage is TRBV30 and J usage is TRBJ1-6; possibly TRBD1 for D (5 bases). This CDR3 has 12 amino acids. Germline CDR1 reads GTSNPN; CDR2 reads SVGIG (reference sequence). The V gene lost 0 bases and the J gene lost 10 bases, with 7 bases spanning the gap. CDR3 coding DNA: TGTGCCTGGAGTGTGGGGCGGTCACCCCTCCACTTT. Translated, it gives CAWSVGRSPLHF. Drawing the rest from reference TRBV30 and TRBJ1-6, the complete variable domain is SQTIHQWPATLVQPVGSPLSLECTVEGTSNPNLYWYRQAAGRGLQLLFYSVGIGQISSEVPQNLSASRPQDRQFILSSKKLLLSDSGFYLCAWSVGRSPLHFGNGTRLTVT.

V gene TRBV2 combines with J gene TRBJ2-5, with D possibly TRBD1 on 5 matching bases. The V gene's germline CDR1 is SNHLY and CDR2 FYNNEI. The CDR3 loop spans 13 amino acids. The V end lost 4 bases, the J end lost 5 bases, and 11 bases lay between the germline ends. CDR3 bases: TGTGCCAGCAGTGGGTCAGGGTTTGAGACCCAGTACTTC. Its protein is CASSGSGFETQYF.

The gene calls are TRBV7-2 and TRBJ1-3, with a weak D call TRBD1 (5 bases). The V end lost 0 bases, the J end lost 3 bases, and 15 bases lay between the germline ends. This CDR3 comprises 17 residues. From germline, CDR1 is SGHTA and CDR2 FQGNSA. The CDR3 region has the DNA TGTGCCAGCAGCTTAGCCTTGAACGCAGGGTATGGAAACACCATATATTTT. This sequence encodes CASSLALNAGYGNTIYF. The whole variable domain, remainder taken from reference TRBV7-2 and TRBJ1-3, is GAGVSQSPSNKVTEKGKDVELRCDPISGHTALYWYRQSLGQGLEFLIYFQGNSAPDKSGLPSDRFSAERTGGSVSTLTIQRTQQEDSAVYLCASSLALNAGYGNTIYFGEGSWLTVV.

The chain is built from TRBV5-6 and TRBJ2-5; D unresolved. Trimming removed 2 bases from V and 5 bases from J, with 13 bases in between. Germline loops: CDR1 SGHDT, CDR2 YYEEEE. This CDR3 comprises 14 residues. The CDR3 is CASSFSATIETQYF. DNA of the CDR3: TGTGCCAGCAGCTTTTCCGCAACTATCGAGACCCAGTACTTC.

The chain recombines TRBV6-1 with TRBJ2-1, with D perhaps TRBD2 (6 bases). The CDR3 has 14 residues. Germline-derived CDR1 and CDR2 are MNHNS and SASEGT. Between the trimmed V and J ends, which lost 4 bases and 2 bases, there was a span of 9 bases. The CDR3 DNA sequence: TGTGCCAGCAGTGTCGGAGGGGCCTACAATGAGCAGTTCTTC. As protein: CASSVGGAYNEQFF.

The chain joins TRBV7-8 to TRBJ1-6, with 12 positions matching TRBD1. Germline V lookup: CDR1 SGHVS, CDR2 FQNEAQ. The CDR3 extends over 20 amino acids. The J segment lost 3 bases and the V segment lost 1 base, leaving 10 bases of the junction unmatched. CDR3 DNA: TGTGCCAGCAGCTTAGGGGGGACAGGGGGCATCCTCCGCTATAATTCACCCCTCCACTTT. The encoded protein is CASSLGGTGGILRYNSPLHF.

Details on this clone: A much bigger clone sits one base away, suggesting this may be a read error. The CDR3 sequence is CASSKGSYEQYF. The CDR3 nucleotides read TGTGCCAGCAGCAAGGGATCCTACGAGCAGTACTTC. This rearrangement joins TRBV11-3 to TRBJ2-7; unclear D gene. The length of the CDR3 is 12 residues. V was pared by 5 bases and J by 1 base, with 6 bases between. The V gene's germline CDR1 is SGHNT and CDR2 YENEEA.

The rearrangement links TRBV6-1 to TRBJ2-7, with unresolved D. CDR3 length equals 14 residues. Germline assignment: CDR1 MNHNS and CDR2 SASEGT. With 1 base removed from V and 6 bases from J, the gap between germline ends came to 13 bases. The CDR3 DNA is TGTGCCAGCAGTGAAGACAACGTCGACCCCGAGCAGTACTTC. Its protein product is CASSEDNVDPEQYF.

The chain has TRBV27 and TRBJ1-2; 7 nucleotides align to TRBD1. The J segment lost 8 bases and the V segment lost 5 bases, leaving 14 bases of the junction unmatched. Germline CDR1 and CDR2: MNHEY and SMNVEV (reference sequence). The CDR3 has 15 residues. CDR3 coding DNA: TGTGCCAGCAGTCGGGACAGCGGTATGTCGAAGGGCTACACCTTC. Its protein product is CASSRDSGMSKGYTF.

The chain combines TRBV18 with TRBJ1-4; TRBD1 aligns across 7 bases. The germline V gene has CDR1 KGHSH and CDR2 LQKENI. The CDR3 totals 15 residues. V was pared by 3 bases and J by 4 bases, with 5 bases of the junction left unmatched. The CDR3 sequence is CASSPLTGVNEKLFF. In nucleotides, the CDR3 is TGTGCCAGCTCACCCCTAACAGGGGTTAATGAAAAACTGTTTTTT.

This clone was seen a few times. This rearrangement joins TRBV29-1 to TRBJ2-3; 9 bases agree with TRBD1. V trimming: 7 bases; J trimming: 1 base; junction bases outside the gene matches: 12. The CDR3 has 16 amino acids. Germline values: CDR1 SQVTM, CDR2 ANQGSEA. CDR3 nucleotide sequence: TGCAGCGCCGCCTCCGGGACAGGGTTTCGCACAGATACGCAGTATTTT. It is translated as CSAASGTGFRTDTQYF.

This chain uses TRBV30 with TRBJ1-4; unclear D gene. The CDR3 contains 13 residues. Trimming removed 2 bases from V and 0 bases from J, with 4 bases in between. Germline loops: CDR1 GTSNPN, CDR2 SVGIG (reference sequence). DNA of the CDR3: TGTGCCTGGAGTCGAGCAACTAATGAAAAACTGTTTTTT. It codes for CAWSRATNEKLFF.

DNA of the CDR3: TGTGCCTGGAGTGGGGGACAGACTTACGGGCCCCCATACGAGCAGTACTTC. It specifies CAWSGGQTYGPPYEQYF. The chain couples TRBV30 to TRBJ2-7, with 7 positions matching TRBD1. Germline loops: CDR1 GTSNPN, CDR2 SVGIG (reference sequence). The CDR3 has 17 amino acids. Trimming cost V 1 base and J 4 bases; bases outside gene matches: 16.

The CDR3 here is CASSLLGDYEQYF. CDR3 DNA sequence: TGCGCCAGCAGCTTGTTAGGGGACTACGAGCAGTACTTC. The V call is TRBV5-1, the J call TRBJ2-7; TRBD1 might be the D (5 bases). The CDR3 has 13 residues. With 1 base removed from V and 3 bases from J, the gap between germline ends came to 8 bases. Germline-derived CDR1 and CDR2 are SGHRS and YFSETQ.

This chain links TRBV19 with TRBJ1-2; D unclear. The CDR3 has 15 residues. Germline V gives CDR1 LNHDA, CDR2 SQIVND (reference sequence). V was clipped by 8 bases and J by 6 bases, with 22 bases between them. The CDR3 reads CASGLSLGTINGYTF. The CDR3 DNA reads TGTGCCAGTGGGCTGAGCCTGGGTACAATTAATGGCTACACCTTC.

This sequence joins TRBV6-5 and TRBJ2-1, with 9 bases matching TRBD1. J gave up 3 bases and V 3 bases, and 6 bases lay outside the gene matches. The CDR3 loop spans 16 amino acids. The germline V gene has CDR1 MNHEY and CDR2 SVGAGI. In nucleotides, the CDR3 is TGTGCCAGCAGTTATACTCCGGGACAGGGCTACAATGAGCAGTTCTTC. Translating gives CASSYTPGQGYNEQFF.

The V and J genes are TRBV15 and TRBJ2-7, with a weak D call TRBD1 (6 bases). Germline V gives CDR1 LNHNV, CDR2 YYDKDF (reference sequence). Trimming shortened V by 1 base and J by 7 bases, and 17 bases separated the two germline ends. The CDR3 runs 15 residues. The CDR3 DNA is TGTGCCACCAGCAGAGGGGACACCTCCGTCGGGGAGCAGTACTTC. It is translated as CATSRGDTSVGEQYF.

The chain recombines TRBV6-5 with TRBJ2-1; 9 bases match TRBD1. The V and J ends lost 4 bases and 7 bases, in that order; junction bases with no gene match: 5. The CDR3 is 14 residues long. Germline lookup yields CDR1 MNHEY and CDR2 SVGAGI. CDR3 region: CASSWGQGSNEQFF. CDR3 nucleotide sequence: TGTGCCAGCAGTTGGGGACAGGGTAGTAATGAGCAGTTCTTC.

The CDR3 nucleotides are TGTGCCAGCTCACCATTTGGGACAAACTCTGGAAACACCATATATTTT. Translation gives CASSPFGTNSGNTIYF. V gene TRBV18 combines with J gene TRBJ1-3, with D tentatively TRBD1 (6 bases). In germline, CDR1 is KGHSH, CDR2 LQKENI. The CDR3 has 16 residues. V lost 2 bases and J lost 0, with 11 bases in between.

CDR3 amino acids: CASSPPMGPGTEAFF. CDR3 coding DNA: TGTGCCAGCTCACCACCGATGGGGCCGGGTACTGAAGCTTTCTTT. The chain recombines TRBV18 with TRBJ1-1; tentative D call: TRBD1 (5 bases). V shed 0 bases and J shed 5 bases, with 13 bases lying between them. Germline V gene lookup returns CDR1 KGHSH and CDR2 LQKENI. The CDR3 is 15 residues long. The entire variable domain, with the rest obtained from reference TRBV18 and TRBJ1-1, is as follows: NAGVMQNPRHLVRRRGQEARLRCSPMKGHSHVYWYRQLPEEGLKFMVYLQKENIIDESGMPKERFSAEFPKEGPSILRIQQVVRGDSAAYFCASSPPMGPGTEAFFGQGTRLTVV.

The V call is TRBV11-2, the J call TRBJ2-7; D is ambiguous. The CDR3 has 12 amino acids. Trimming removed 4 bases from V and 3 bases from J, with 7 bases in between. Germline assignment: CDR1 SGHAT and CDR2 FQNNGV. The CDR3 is CASSSTYYEQYF. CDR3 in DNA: TGTGCCAGCAGCTCCACGTACTACGAGCAGTACTTC.